Listed below are T cell receptor beta chains from one sample, sequenced in a study of blood T cell repertoires in COVID-19. The method was immunoSEQ multiplex PCR; TCRdb's version includes in-frame clones alone and lacks a portion of them. The repertoire holds under 250,000 clones, with around 86% as singletons. Material: peripheral blood. The source of these receptors is a man older than 75 with acute or convalescent COVID-19. Each CDR3 is given with its conserved first and last residue. A D gene is named only where the DNA matches it firmly. Clone sizes are given selectively: once, few, many, or a class where the clone is expanded.

CDR3aa: CASTPGGIRELFF
CDR3nt: TGTGCCAGCACCCCTGGGGGGATCCGGGAGCTGTTTTTT
j_gene: TRBJ2-2
len: 13
abundance: NA
v_gene: TRBV28
d_gene: NA

CDR3aa: CASIRLAVGQETQYF
CDR3nt: TGTGCCAGCATAAGACTAGCGGTTGGCCAAGAGACCCAGTACTTC
j_gene: TRBJ2-5
len: 15
abundance: NA
v_gene: TRBV6-5
d_gene: TRBD2

CDR3aa: CASSLASRTVNTGELFF
CDR3nt: TGTGCCAGCAGTTTAGCCTCCAGGACAGTGAACACCGGGGAGCTGTTTTTT
j_gene: TRBJ2-2
len: 17
abundance: NA
v_gene: TRBV28
d_gene: NA

CDR3aa: CASSARTGGAMNTEAFF
CDR3nt: TGCGCCAGCAGCGCCAGGACAGGGGGGGCTATGAACACTGAAGCTTTCTTT
j_gene: TRBJ1-1
len: 17
abundance: NA
v_gene: TRBV5-1
d_gene: TRBD1

CDR3aa: CASRGQGQGREYNEQFF
CDR3nt: TGTGCCAGTAGGGGCCAGGGCCAGGGGCGGGAGTACAATGAGCAGTTCTTC
j_gene: TRBJ2-1
len: 17
abundance: NA
v_gene: TRBV19
d_gene: NA

CDR3aa: CASSLAGQYGYTF
CDR3nt: TGTGCCAGCAGTTTAGCGGGACAGTATGGCTACACCTTC
j_gene: TRBJ1-2
len: 13
abundance: once
v_gene: TRBV28
d_gene: TRBD1

CDR3aa: CASSNRGGGQPQHF
CDR3nt: TGTGCCAGCAGCAACAGGGGCGGCGGTCAGCCCCAGCATTTT
j_gene: TRBJ1-5
len: 14
abundance: many
v_gene: TRBV7-9
d_gene: TRBD1

CDR3aa: CASSPGGYGYTF
CDR3nt: TGTGCCAGCAGCCCCGGAGGTTATGGCTACACCTTC
j_gene: TRBJ1-2
len: 12
abundance: few
v_gene: TRBV3-1/TRBV3-2
d_gene: NA

CDR3aa: CASSRGRGQGASDTQYF
CDR3nt: TGTGCCAGCAGCCGTGGGAGGGGACAGGGGGCCTCGGATACGCAGTATTTT
j_gene: TRBJ2-3
len: 17
abundance: NA
v_gene: TRBV3-1/TRBV3-2
d_gene: TRBD1

CDR3aa: CAISDIQGAVGGYTF
CDR3nt: TGTGCCATCAGTGACATTCAGGGGGCAGTAGGTGGCTACACCTTC
j_gene: TRBJ1-2
len: 15
abundance: NA
v_gene: TRBV10-3
d_gene: TRBD1

CDR3aa: CASSVGTGGTGELFF
CDR3nt: TGTGCCAGCAGCGTCGGGACAGGGGGGACCGGGGAGCTGTTTTTT
j_gene: TRBJ2-2
len: 15
abundance: NA
v_gene: TRBV9
d_gene: TRBD1

CDR3aa: CASSYVVWQVSRNQPQHF
CDR3nt: TGTGCCAGCAGTTACGTCGTATGGCAGGTTTCCCGCAATCAGCCCCAGCATTTT
j_gene: TRBJ1-5
len: 18
abundance: NA
v_gene: TRBV6-2/TRBV6-3
d_gene: NA

CDR3aa: CASRTAGLPTDTQYF
CDR3nt: TGTGCCAGCAGGACAGCGGGACTACCAACAGATACGCAGTATTTT
j_gene: TRBJ2-3
len: 15
abundance: NA
v_gene: TRBV27
d_gene: TRBD2

CDR3aa: CASSLVESTNEKLFF
CDR3nt: TGTGCCAGCAGCTTAGTTGAGTCGACTAATGAAAAACTGTTTTTT
j_gene: TRBJ1-4
len: 15
abundance: once
v_gene: TRBV7-9
d_gene: NA

CDR3aa: CASSLIPGKYEQYF
CDR3nt: TGTGCCAGCAGCTTAATTCCAGGCAAATACGAGCAGTACTTC
j_gene: TRBJ2-7
len: 14
abundance: NA
v_gene: TRBV7-9
d_gene: NA

CDR3aa: CASSQGGGISYEQYF
CDR3nt: TGCGCCAGCAGCCAGGGGGGGGGCATATCCTACGAGCAGTACTTC
j_gene: TRBJ2-7
len: 15
abundance: few
v_gene: TRBV4-3
d_gene: NA

CDR3aa: CASSDRVNYGYTF
CDR3nt: TGTGCCAGCAGCGACAGGGTGAACTATGGCTACACCTTC
j_gene: TRBJ1-2
len: 13
abundance: NA
v_gene: TRBV6-5
d_gene: TRBD1

CDR3aa: CASSPPGRVTEQYF
CDR3nt: TGTGCCAGCAGTCCCCCTGGCAGGGTGACCGAGCAGTACTTC
j_gene: TRBJ2-7
len: 14
abundance: once
v_gene: TRBV28
d_gene: NA

CDR3aa: CASSGRDRGLYTEAFF
CDR3nt: TGTGCCAGTAGTGGCCGGGACAGGGGGCTATACACTGAAGCTTTCTTT
j_gene: TRBJ1-1
len: 16
abundance: NA
v_gene: TRBV19
d_gene: TRBD1

CDR3aa: CASSSQGAGQYF
CDR3nt: TGTGCCAGCAGTTCCCAAGGGGCTGGGCAGTACTTC
j_gene: TRBJ2-7
len: 12
abundance: NA
v_gene: TRBV7-9
d_gene: NA

CDR3aa: CSASMGRSEQYF
CDR3nt: TGCAGTGCTAGTATGGGGCGCAGCGAGCAGTACTTC
j_gene: TRBJ2-7
len: 12
abundance: NA
v_gene: TRBV20-1
d_gene: NA

CDR3aa: CASSPSGSTYEQYF
CDR3nt: TGTGCCAGCAGCCCTAGCGGGAGCACTTACGAGCAGTACTTC
j_gene: TRBJ2-7
len: 14
abundance: NA
v_gene: TRBV9
d_gene: TRBD2

CDR3aa: CAISDQGDEQYF
CDR3nt: TGTGCCATCAGTGACCAGGGGGACGAGCAGTACTTC
j_gene: TRBJ2-7
len: 12
abundance: once
v_gene: TRBV10-3
d_gene: TRBD1

CDR3aa: CASSQVPGGRTEAFF
CDR3nt: TGCGCCAGCAGCCAAGTCCCGGGGGGGAGAACTGAAGCTTTCTTT
j_gene: TRBJ1-1
len: 15
abundance: NA
v_gene: TRBV4-1
d_gene: NA

CDR3aa: CASSGRTSPVGNEQFF
CDR3nt: TGTGCCAGCAGCGGGAGGACTAGCCCCGTCGGGAATGAGCAGTTCTTC
j_gene: TRBJ2-1
len: 16
abundance: NA
v_gene: TRBV11-1
d_gene: TRBD2

CDR3aa: CASGLGVGKETQYF
CDR3nt: TGTGCTAGTGGTTTAGGGGTGGGCAAGGAGACCCAGTACTTC
j_gene: TRBJ2-5
len: 14
abundance: NA
v_gene: TRBV12-5
d_gene: NA

CDR3aa: CASSFGPLHADTQYF
CDR3nt: TGTGCCAGTAGTTTCGGTCCCCTGCATGCGGATACGCAGTATTTT
j_gene: TRBJ2-3
len: 15
abundance: NA
v_gene: TRBV19
d_gene: NA

CDR3aa: CASSQDRTTSGGRRTQYF
CDR3nt: TGTGCCAGCAGCCAAGATCGGACAACTAGCGGGGGGAGACGGACCCAGTACTTC
j_gene: TRBJ2-5
len: 18
abundance: NA
v_gene: TRBV4-2
d_gene: TRBD2

CDR3aa: CASSPLRGNTEAFF
CDR3nt: TGTGCCAGCTCCCCTCTCAGGGGGAACACTGAAGCTTTCTTT
j_gene: TRBJ1-1
len: 14
abundance: NA
v_gene: TRBV18
d_gene: NA

CDR3aa: CASSVTGDRQETQYF
CDR3nt: TGTGCCAGCAGCGTGACAGGGGACCGACAAGAGACCCAGTACTTC
j_gene: TRBJ2-5
len: 15
abundance: NA
v_gene: TRBV7-9
d_gene: TRBD1

CDR3aa: CASSYPGQYNEQFF
CDR3nt: TGTGCCAGCAGTTACCCTGGACAGTACAATGAGCAGTTCTTC
j_gene: TRBJ2-1
len: 14
abundance: NA
v_gene: TRBV7-2
d_gene: NA

CDR3aa: CASSSGRDNNYGYTF
CDR3nt: TGCGCCAGCAGCTCAGGGAGGGATAATAACTATGGCTACACCTTC
j_gene: TRBJ1-2
len: 15
abundance: NA
v_gene: TRBV5-1
d_gene: NA

CDR3aa: CASSHPAGSGNTIYF
CDR3nt: TGTGCCAGCAGCCACCCCGCGGGCTCTGGAAACACCATATATTTT
j_gene: TRBJ1-3
len: 15
abundance: NA
v_gene: TRBV3-1/TRBV3-2
d_gene: NA

CDR3aa: CASSSDSKETQYF
CDR3nt: TGTGCCAGCAGCTCCGACAGTAAAGAGACCCAGTACTTC
j_gene: TRBJ2-5
len: 13
abundance: NA
v_gene: TRBV7-9
d_gene: NA

CDR3aa: CASSHPGQGAQKLFF
CDR3nt: TGTGCCAGCAGCCACCCGGGACAGGGGGCGCAGAAACTGTTTTTT
j_gene: TRBJ1-4
len: 15
abundance: NA
v_gene: TRBV3-1/TRBV3-2
d_gene: TRBD1

CDR3aa: CASSLGRQGNSPLHF
CDR3nt: TGTGCCAGCAGTTTAGGGAGACAGGGAAATTCACCCCTCCACTTT
j_gene: TRBJ1-6
len: 15
abundance: NA
v_gene: TRBV27
d_gene: TRBD1

CDR3aa: CASRINLANTEAFF
CDR3nt: TGTGCCTCAAGAATCAATCTGGCTAACACTGAAGCTTTCTTT
j_gene: TRBJ1-1
len: 14
abundance: NA
v_gene: TRBV6-5
d_gene: NA

CDR3aa: CASSSPGGGYTF
CDR3nt: TGTGCCAGCAGCTCCCCCGGGGGGGGCTACACCTTC
j_gene: TRBJ1-2
len: 12
abundance: NA
v_gene: TRBV5-4
d_gene: NA

CDR3aa: CASSPDRGRNTEAFF
CDR3nt: TGCGCCAGCAGCCCAGACAGGGGGAGGAACACTGAAGCTTTCTTT
j_gene: TRBJ1-1
len: 15
abundance: NA
v_gene: TRBV5-1
d_gene: TRBD1

CDR3aa: CASSLERGGPRDEQYF
CDR3nt: TGTGCCAGCAGCTTAGAGCGGGGGGGCCCCAGGGACGAGCAGTACTTC
j_gene: TRBJ2-7
len: 16
abundance: NA
v_gene: TRBV7-2
d_gene: TRBD2

CDR3aa: CASSLDRNTEAFF
CDR3nt: TGTGCCAGTAGTTTGGACAGGAACACTGAAGCTTTCTTT
j_gene: TRBJ1-1
len: 13
abundance: few
v_gene: TRBV19
d_gene: NA

CDR3aa: CASSEESGAYNSPLHF
CDR3nt: TGTGCCAGCAGTGAAGAGTCAGGGGCCTATAATTCACCCCTCCACTTT
j_gene: TRBJ1-6
len: 16
abundance: NA
v_gene: TRBV2
d_gene: NA

CDR3aa: CASSSGGGVGQPQHF
CDR3nt: TGTGCCAGCAGCTCCGGGGGGGGAGTTGGGCAGCCCCAGCATTTT
j_gene: TRBJ1-5
len: 15
abundance: NA
v_gene: TRBV7-2
d_gene: NA

CDR3aa: CASSEGGADTEAFF
CDR3nt: TGTGCCAGCAGTGAAGGGGGCGCCGACACTGAAGCTTTCTTT
j_gene: TRBJ1-1
len: 14
abundance: NA
v_gene: TRBV6-1
d_gene: NA

CDR3aa: CASSPVGQGATEAFF
CDR3nt: TGTGCCAGCTCACCCGTCGGACAGGGGGCCACTGAAGCTTTCTTT
j_gene: TRBJ1-1
len: 15
abundance: NA
v_gene: TRBV18
d_gene: TRBD1

CDR3aa: CASSPTGMNTEAFF
CDR3nt: TGCGCCAGCAGCCCGACAGGGATGAACACTGAAGCTTTCTTT
j_gene: TRBJ1-1
len: 14
abundance: few
v_gene: TRBV5-1
d_gene: TRBD1

CDR3aa: CASSLEGGRVGEKLFF
CDR3nt: TGCGCCAGCAGCTTGGAGGGAGGCAGGGTTGGTGAAAAACTGTTTTTT
j_gene: TRBJ1-4
len: 16
abundance: NA
v_gene: TRBV5-1
d_gene: NA

CDR3aa: CASSLVGAGGGETQYF
CDR3nt: TGTGCCAGCAGCTTGGTAGGGGCGGGGGGCGGAGAGACCCAGTACTTC
j_gene: TRBJ2-5
len: 16
abundance: NA
v_gene: TRBV5-4
d_gene: TRBD2